Listed below are T cell receptor beta chains from one sample, sequenced in a study of OX40 agonist ivuxolimab in advanced cancers. Profiling relied on immunoSEQ multiplex PCR, and the TCRdb table lists in-frame clones only, not all of them. The sample yields tens of thousands of clones, around 84% seen once. Sequences were derived from CD4+ or CD8+ T cells sorted from blood, sampled in a trial of the OX40 agonist ivuxolimab. The source of these receptors is an adult with an advanced solid tumor such as melanoma, head and neck, liver or kidney cancer. CDR3s include the opening cysteine and the closing phenylalanine or tryptophan. The D gene is left open where the match is weak. Clone size is not always given. Where it is, it says once, few, many or a class for expanded clones.

D gene	clone size	J gene	V gene	CDR3 DNA	CDR3 protein
.	medium-sized	TRBJ1-2	TRBV19	TGTGCCAGTAGTATTCCCAATTCGGGAGGCTACACCTTC	CASSIPNSGGYTF
.	.	TRBJ2-1	TRBV20-1	TGCAGCCCCATGGCGGGCAATGAGCAGTTCTTC	CSPMAGNEQFF
.	.	TRBJ1-3	TRBV11-3	TGTGCCAGCAGCCTCCAGGGAGCTGGAAACACCATATATTTT	CASSLQGAGNTIYF
.	.	TRBJ1-5	TRBV19	TGTGCCAGTAGTATAGATGGACAGCGGAATCAGCCCCAGCATTTT	CASSIDGQRNQPQHF
.	.	TRBJ2-5	TRBV9	TGTGCCAGCAGCGTAGCCGAAGCAGAGACCCAGTACTTC	CASSVAEAETQYF
.	.	TRBJ2-7	TRBV11-2	TGTGCCAGCAGCTCCGGCGGGTGGAGCGAGCAGTACTTC	CASSSGGWSEQYF
TRBD2	.	TRBJ2-3	TRBV6-5	TGTGCCAGCAGTTACTCGTGGGGGGGGACCACAGATACGCAGTATTTT	CASSYSWGGTTDTQYF
TRBD1	.	TRBJ1-6	TRBV5-6	TGTGCCAGCAGCTTGCTGGACAGGGACGATTCACCCCTCCACTTT	CASSLLDRDDSPLHF
.	.	TRBJ1-1	TRBV11-1	TGTGCCAGCAGCAGGTGGGTGAACACTGAAGCTTTCTTT	CASSRWVNTEAFF
.	.	TRBJ1-2	TRBV2	TGTGCCAGCAGTGAAGAGGTGTGGGAGTCCTCTTATGGCTACACCTTC	CASSEEVWESSYGYTF
.	few	TRBJ1-2	TRBV29-1	TGCAGCGTTGAACCTACGACCGGCCCGTATGGCTACACCTTC	CSVEPTTGPYGYTF
.	.	TRBJ1-1	TRBV11-3	TGTGCCAGCAGCTTAGGTTTTGTAGAGAACACTGAAGCTTTCTTT	CASSLGFVENTEAFF
TRBD1	.	TRBJ1-2	TRBV6-6	TGTGCCAGCAGTTACGCAACAGGGGGCGGCTACACCTTC	CASSYATGGGYTF
.	.	TRBJ2-3	TRBV7-9	TGTGCCAGCAGCTTAGATGTCCAACTAGGGGCTAGCACAGATACGCAGTATTTT	CASSLDVQLGASTDTQYF
.	.	TRBJ2-5	TRBV4-3	TGCGCCAGCAGCCAAGGGGGACGTGGGGACGAGACCCAGTACTTC	CASSQGGRGDETQYF